Reported below is one T cell receptor (beta chain). The antigen remains undetermined. An end of the junction does not agree with germline; a read error may underlie this. The sample comes from a study of cytomegalovirus exposure and HLA in healthy donors. The CDR3 contains 11 residues. CDR1 DFQATT and CDR2 SNEGSKA come from the germline V gene (reference sequence). General study results and limits: In a later analysis, TCR beta V- and J-gene trimming was associated with a missense DCLRE1C variant. An analysis done earlier found most TCR beta V segments productive about 90% or about 30% of the time. In a later analysis, a genetic analysis reported fewer productive-TCR N-insertions in an Asian-associated ancestry cluster than the cohort average. In terms of immune exposure information, only CMV serostatus was available.

The PCR had 60 Vbeta and 13 Jbeta primers. Data came from immunoSEQ multiplex PCR; TCRdb stores just in-frame clones and leaves some out. The sample consists of under 200,000 clones, roughly four fifths of them appearing once. The chain recombines TRBV20-1 with TRBJ1-4; 8 nucleotides match TRBD1. This sequence was found in a male donor in good health and CMV-seropositive. Sequences were obtained from PBMCs. The DNA for the CDR3 is TGCAGTGCTAGAGATATGCGGGACAGGATTTTT. Protein: CSARDMRDRIF.